This T cell receptor beta chain was sequenced in a study of cytomegalovirus exposure and HLA in healthy donors. Study-wide results and limits: Most of the TCR beta V segments (in an earlier analysis) were productive either about 87% or about 30% of the time.

The donors gave bone marrow, and they were healthy. The primer mix had 60 Vbeta and 13 Jbeta primers. Method: immunoSEQ multiplex PCR; TCRdb's copy keeps in-frame clones and lacks some. The sample records approximately 180,000 clones, around 82% being singletons. With regard to this clone: The antigen is undetermined.

The sample comprised PBMCs. The source of this sequence is a man between 18 and 35 years old in good health and CMV-seronegative.

CDR3 bases: TGTGCCAGCAGCTTAGTAGGTAGCGGCTACGAGCAGTACTTC. It codes for CASSLVGSGYEQYF. The chain joins TRBV7-2 to TRBJ2-7; TRBD2 might be the D (6 bases). V lost 1 base and J lost 3, with 10 bases in between. CDR3 length equals 14 residues. The V gene's germline CDR1 is SGHTA and CDR2 FQGNSA.